A selection of T cell receptor beta chains follows, all from one sample in a study of blood T cell repertoires in COVID-19. This table comes from immunoSEQ multiplex PCR, and its TCRdb copy is limited to in-frame clones, with some not included. The data show some 73,000 clones, about 86% seen once. Sequenced: peripheral blood. All receptors come from an elderly man with COVID-19, enrolled during active disease. The CDR3 runs from the conserved cysteine through the conserved F or W. The D gene is left open where the match is weak. Clone size is given for some rows only: seen once, a few or many times, or a class if the clone is expanded.

>TRBV6-6|TRBJ2-7|few|NA
TGTGCCAGCAGCTCGCAGGGGTACGAGCAGTACTTC
CASSSQGYEQYF
>TRBV5-5|TRBJ2-5|NA|TRBD2
TGTGCCAGCAGCTCCGGACTAGCGGGTGGGGAGACCCAGTACTTC
CASSSGLAGGETQYF
>TRBV4-3|TRBJ2-6|NA|TRBD2
TGCGCCAGCAGCCAAGCCTACCCACTAGCGGGGGGCGGGGCTGGGGCCAACGTCCTGACTTTC
CASSQAYPLAGGGAGANVLTF
>TRBV12-3/TRBV12-4|TRBJ1-2|NA|NA
TGTGCCAGCAGTTTAAGGGGGGGTGATGGCTACACCTTC
CASSLRGGDGYTF
>TRBV6-2/TRBV6-3|TRBJ1-2|NA|NA
TGTGCCAGCAGTTTGAGTTGGGGGCTAGAAGGCTACACCTTC
CASSLSWGLEGYTF
>TRBV28|TRBJ1-5|NA|TRBD1
TGTGCCAGCAGTTTACGGACAGGGAACATTCAGCCCCAGCATTTT
CASSLRTGNIQPQHF
>TRBV28|TRBJ1-2|NA|NA
TGTGCCAGCAGTTTATCCAACGGATCAGGAGGCTACACCTTC
CASSLSNGSGGYTF
>TRBV15|TRBJ2-5|NA|NA
TGTGCCACCAGCAGCCAGACAGGCCAGACCCAGTACTTC
CATSSQTGQTQYF
>TRBV5-4|TRBJ1-3|NA|NA
TGTGCCAGCAGCCCGGGGGGGGAAACTGGAAACACCATATATTTT
CASSPGGETGNTIYF
>TRBV15|TRBJ1-3|NA|NA
TGTGCCACCAGCAGAGAGGGGGGTTTCTCTGGAAACACCATATATTTT
CATSREGGFSGNTIYF
>TRBV5-4|TRBJ2-1|NA|NA
TGTGCCAGCAGGGAACTCGGGGGGCTAAACAATGAGCAGTTCTTC
CASRELGGLNNEQFF
>TRBV2|TRBJ1-4|NA|TRBD1
TGTGCCAGCAGTTTTCGACAGGGGACTGAAAAACTGTTTTTT
CASSFRQGTEKLFF
>TRBV19|TRBJ1-5|NA|NA
TGTGCCAGTAGTATGGGTCAGGTTAGCAATCAGCCCCAGCATTTT
CASSMGQVSNQPQHF
>TRBV5-5|TRBJ1-3|NA|NA
TGTGCCAGCAGCCCGACCCCCCGGGGAACTGGAAACACCATATATTTT
CASSPTPRGTGNTIYF
>TRBV7-2|TRBJ1-5|NA|NA
TGTGCCAGCAGCTTAGGGGCAGGGCGTCAGCCCCAGCATTTT
CASSLGAGRQPQHF
>TRBV13|TRBJ2-5|NA|TRBD1
TGTGCCAGCAGCTTAACCAGGGGGCGCAGAGAGACCCAGTACTTC
CASSLTRGRRETQYF
>TRBV6-5|TRBJ1-1|NA|NA
TGTGCCAGCAACCAGGGGAACACTGAAGCTTTCTTT
CASNQGNTEAFF